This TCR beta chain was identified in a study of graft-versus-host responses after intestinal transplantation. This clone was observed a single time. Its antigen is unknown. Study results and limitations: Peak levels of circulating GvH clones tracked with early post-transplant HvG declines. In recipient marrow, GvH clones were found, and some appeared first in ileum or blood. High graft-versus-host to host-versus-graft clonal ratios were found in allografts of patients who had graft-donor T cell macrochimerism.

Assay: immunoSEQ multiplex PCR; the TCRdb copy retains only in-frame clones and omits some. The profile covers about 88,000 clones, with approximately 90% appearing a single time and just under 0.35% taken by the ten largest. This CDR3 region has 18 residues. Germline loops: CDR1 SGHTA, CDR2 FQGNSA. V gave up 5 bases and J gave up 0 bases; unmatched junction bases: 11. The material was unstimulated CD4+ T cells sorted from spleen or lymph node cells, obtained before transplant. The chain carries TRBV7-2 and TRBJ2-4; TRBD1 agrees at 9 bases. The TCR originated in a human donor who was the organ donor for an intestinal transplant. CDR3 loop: CASSRPGTGTLAKNIQYF. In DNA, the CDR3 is TGTGCCAGCAGCCGTCCCGGGACAGGGACTCTAGCCAAAAACATTCAGTACTTC.